The TCR beta chain under discussion was sequenced for a study of blood T cell repertoires in COVID-19. The wider study: Specimens from acute and convalescent COVID-19 originated in the United States, Italy and Spain. PBMCs, B-cell-depleted T cells, or T cells were the source of the cDNA or gDNA that made up the material.

Germline CDR1 MNHNY, CDR2 SVGAGI (reference sequence). Germline trimming cut 7 bases from V and 4 bases from J; bases unmatched to any gene: 14. The CDR3 totals 16 residues. In the authors' workflow: Reference gene primer amplification yielded estimated nucleated cell counts. Data came from immunoSEQ multiplex PCR; TCRdb stores just in-frame clones and leaves some out. V and J calls and clone size follow that table, whereas D and trimming were derived from the DNA. The sample shows approximately 160,000 clones, about 86% of them seen only once. The TCR originated in a woman older than 75 with acute or convalescent COVID-19. The sample was peripheral blood. J is TRBJ2-5 and V is TRBV6-6, with 8 nucleotides matching TRBD2. CDR3 in DNA: TGTGCCAGCACCTGGGGGGAGGCGGGGGGACTAGAGACCCAGTACTTC. It is translated as CASTWGEAGGLETQYF.